This record concerns one T cell receptor beta chain sequence. The repertoire was sequenced with immunoSEQ multiplex PCR; TCRdb's copy has only in-frame clones and lacks some. The sample carries about 490,000 clones, over 70% recorded once. Germline values: CDR1 MNHEY, CDR2 SVGAGI. CDR3 length: 16 residues. The trim removed 0 bases at V and 2 bases at J, leaving 4 bases unmatched. The data belong to a study of shared clonotypes between healthy human individuals. The chain recombines TRBV6-5 with TRBJ2-7; the match to TRBD2 covers 10 bases. The sample taken for sequencing was PBMCs. This receptor was obtained from a woman between 35 and 50 years old in good health. Some clones in this sample may be carry-over from other donors' samples. The CDR3 loop reads CASSYSRLAGAYEQYF. In DNA form, the CDR3 reads TGTGCCAGCAGTTACTCAAGGCTAGCGGGGGCCTACGAGCAGTACTTC.